Below, one T cell receptor (beta chain) is given with its context. This sample was taken from a study of shared clonotypes between healthy human individuals. Naive CD8 cells lacked CD45RO and underwent positive selection for CCR7, leaving out terminally differentiated effector memory CD45RA+ cells. Repertoires were generated with immunoSEQ multiplex PCR, while TCRdb's copy carries only in-frame clones and drops some. The profile covers some 600,000 clones, with 95% to 96% appearing a single time and less than 0.13% taken by the ten largest. CDR1 is SGHDN, CDR2 FVKESK, per germline. The V gene lost 0 bases and the J gene lost 5 bases, with 8 bases spanning the gap. The CDR3 sequence is 13 residues long.

The chain is built from TRBV14 and TRBJ2-7; D unclear. This TCR came from a young woman in good health. The sequenced sample was naive CD8+ T cells sorted from blood. CDR3 sequence reads: CASSQDGPDEQYF. For the CDR3, the DNA is TGTGCCAGCAGCCAAGATGGGCCGGACGAGCAGTACTTC.